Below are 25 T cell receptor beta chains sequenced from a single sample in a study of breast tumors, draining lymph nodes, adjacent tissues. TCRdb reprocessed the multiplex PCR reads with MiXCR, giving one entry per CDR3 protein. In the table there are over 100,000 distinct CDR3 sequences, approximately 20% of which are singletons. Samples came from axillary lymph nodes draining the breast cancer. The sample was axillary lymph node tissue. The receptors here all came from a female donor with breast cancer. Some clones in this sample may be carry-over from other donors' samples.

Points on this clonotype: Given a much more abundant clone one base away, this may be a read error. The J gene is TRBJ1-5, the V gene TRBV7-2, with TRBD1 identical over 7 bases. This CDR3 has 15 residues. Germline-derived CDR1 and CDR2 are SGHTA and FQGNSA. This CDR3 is CAGSPAGGGIQPQHF. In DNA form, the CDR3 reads TGTGCCGGCAGCCCAGCAGGGGGGGGGATTCAGCCCCAGCATTTT.

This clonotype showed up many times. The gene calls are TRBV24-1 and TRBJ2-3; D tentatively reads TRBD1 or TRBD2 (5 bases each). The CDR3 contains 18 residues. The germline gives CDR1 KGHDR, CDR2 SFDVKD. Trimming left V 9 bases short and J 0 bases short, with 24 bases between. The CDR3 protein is CATDFRDPNQGSTDTQYF. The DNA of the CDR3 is TGTGCCACCGACTTCCGGGACCCAAACCAAGGGAGCACAGATACGCAGTATTTT.

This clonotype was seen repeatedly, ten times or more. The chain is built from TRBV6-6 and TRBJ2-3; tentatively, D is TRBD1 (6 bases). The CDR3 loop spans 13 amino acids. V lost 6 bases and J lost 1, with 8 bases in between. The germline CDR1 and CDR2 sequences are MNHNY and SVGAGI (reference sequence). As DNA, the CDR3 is TGTGCCAGCAGCCACAGGGGCACAGATACGCAGTATTTT. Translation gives CASSHRGTDTQYF.

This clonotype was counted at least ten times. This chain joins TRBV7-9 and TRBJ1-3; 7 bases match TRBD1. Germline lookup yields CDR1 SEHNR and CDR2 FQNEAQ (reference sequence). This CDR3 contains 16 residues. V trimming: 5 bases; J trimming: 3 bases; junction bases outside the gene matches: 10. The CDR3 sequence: CASSQGGRGNGNTIYF. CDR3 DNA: TGTGCCAGCAGCCAAGGGGGCAGGGGGAATGGAAACACCATATATTTT. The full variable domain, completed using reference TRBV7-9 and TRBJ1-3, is DTGVSQNPRHKITKRGQNVTFRCDPISEHNRLYWYRQTLGQGPEFLTYFQNEAQLEKSRLLSDRFSAERPKGSFSTLEIQRTEQGDSAMYLCASSQGGRGNGNTIYFGEGSWLTVV.

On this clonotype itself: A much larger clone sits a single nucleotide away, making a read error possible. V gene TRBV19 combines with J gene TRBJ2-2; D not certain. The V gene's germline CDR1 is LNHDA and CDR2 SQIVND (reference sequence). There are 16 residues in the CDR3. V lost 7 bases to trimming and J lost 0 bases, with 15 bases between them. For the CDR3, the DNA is TGTGCCAGTACCCCAAGGAGAGGCTCGAACACCGGGGAGCTGTTTTTT. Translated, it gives CASTPRRGSNTGELFF.

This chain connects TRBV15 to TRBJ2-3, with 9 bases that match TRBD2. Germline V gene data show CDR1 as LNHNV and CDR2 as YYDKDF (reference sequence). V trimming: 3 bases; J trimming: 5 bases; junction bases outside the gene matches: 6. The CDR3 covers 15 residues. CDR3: CATSRSGLAGDTQYF. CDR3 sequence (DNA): TGTGCCACCAGCAGGTCGGGACTAGCAGGAGATACGCAGTATTTT.

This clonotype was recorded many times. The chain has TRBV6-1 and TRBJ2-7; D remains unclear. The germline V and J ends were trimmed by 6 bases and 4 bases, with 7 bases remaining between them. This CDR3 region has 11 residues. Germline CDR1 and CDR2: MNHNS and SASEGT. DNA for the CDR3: TGTGCCAGCAGGGCATTTTACGAGCAGTACTTC. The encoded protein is CASRAFYEQYF.

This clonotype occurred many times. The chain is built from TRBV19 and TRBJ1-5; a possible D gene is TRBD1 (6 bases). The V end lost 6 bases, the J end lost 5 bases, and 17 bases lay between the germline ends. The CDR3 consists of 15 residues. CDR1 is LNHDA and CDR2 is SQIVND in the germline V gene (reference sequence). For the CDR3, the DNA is TGTGCCAGTAGCATTGGAGCGCAGGGGCATCAGCCCCAGCATTTT. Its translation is CASSIGAQGHQPQHF.

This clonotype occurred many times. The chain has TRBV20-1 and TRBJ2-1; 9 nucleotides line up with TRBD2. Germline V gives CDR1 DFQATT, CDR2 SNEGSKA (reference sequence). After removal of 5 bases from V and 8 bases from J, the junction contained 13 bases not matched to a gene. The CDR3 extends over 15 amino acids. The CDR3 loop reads CSAQLAGGRYDEQFF. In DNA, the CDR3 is TGCAGTGCTCAATTGGCGGGGGGGCGGTACGATGAGCAGTTCTTC.

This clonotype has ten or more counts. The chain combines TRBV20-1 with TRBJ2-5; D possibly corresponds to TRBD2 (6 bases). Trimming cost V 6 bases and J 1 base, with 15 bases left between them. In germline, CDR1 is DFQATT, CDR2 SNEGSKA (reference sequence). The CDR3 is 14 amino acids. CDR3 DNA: TGCAGTGCCCCGCTGGGGGGTCCCCAAGAGACCCAGTACTTC. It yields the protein CSAPLGGPQETQYF.

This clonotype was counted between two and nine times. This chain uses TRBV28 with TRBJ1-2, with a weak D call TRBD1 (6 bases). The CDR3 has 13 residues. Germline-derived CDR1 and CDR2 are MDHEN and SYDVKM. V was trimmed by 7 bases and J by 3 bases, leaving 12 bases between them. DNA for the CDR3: TGTGCCAGCAAGGGGGGGCGCGACTATGGCTACACCTTC. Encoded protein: CASKGGRDYGYTF.

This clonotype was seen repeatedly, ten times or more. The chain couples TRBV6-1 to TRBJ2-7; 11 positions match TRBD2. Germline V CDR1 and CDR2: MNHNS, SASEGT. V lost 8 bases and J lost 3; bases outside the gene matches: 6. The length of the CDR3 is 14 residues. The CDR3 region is CASARLAGFYEQYF. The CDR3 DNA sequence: TGTGCCAGCGCCCGACTAGCGGGATTCTACGAGCAGTACTTC.

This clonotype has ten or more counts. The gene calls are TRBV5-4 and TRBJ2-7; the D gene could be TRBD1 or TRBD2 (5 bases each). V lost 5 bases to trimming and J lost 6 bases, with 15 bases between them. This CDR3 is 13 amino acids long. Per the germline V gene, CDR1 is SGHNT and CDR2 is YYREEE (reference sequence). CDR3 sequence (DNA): TGTGCCAGCAGTTTCCAGGGTGGAGGCGAGCAGTACTTC. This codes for CASSFQGGGEQYF.

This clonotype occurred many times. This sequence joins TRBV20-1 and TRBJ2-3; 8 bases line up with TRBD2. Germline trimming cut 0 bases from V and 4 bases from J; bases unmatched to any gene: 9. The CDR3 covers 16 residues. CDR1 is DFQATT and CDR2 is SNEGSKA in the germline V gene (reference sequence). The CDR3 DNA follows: TGCAGTGCTAGAGATGTTTCAGCGGGAGTTGCAGATACGCAGTATTTT. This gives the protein CSARDVSAGVADTQYF.

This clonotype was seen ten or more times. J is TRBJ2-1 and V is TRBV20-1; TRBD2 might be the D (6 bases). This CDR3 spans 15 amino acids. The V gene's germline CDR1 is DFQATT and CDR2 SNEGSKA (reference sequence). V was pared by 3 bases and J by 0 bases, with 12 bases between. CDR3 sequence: CSASRLASSYNEQFF. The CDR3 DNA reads TGCAGTGCTAGCAGGCTAGCGAGCTCCTACAATGAGCAGTTCTTC.

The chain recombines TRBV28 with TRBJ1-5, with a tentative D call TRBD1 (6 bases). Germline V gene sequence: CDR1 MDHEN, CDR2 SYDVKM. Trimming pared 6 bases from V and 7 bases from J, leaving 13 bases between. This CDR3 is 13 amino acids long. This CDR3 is CASSAPRGQPQHF. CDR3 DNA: TGTGCCAGCAGCGCCCCGAGGGGGCAGCCCCAGCATTTT.

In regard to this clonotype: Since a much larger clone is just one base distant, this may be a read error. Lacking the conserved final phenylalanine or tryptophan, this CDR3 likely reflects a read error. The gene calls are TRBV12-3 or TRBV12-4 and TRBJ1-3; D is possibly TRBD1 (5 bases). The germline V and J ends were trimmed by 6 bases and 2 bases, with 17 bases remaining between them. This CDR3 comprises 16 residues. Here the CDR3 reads CASRGLRGRTGNTIYS. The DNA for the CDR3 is TGTGCCAGCAGGGGGCTAAGGGGAAGGACTGGAAACACCATATATTCT.

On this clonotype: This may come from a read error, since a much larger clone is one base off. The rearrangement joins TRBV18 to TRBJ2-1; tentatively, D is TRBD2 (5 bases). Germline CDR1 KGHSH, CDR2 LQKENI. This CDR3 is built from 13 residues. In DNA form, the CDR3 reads TGTGCCAGCCCACCTCTAGGTGGGAGTGAGCAGTTCTTC. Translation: CASPPLGGSEQFF.

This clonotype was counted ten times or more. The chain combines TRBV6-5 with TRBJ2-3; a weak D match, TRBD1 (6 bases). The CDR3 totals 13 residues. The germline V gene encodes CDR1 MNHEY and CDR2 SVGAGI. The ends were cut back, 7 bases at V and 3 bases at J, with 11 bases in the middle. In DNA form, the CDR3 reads TGTGCCAGCAAACCCACAGGGACAGATACGCAGTATTTT. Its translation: CASKPTGTDTQYF.

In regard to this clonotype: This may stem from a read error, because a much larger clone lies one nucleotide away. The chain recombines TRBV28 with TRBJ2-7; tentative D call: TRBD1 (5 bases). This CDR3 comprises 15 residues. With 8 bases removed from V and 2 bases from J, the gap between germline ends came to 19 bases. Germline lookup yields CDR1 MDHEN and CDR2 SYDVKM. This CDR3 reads CASLTRGRNAYEQYF. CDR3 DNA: TGTGCCAGCTTGACAAGGGGCCGAAACGCCTACGAGCAGTACTTC.

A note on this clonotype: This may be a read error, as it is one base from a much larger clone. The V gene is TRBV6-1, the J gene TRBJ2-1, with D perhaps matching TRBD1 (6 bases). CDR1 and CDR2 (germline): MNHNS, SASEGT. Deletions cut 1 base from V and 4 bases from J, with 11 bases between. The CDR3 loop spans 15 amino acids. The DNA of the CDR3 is TGTGCCAGCAGTGAAGAACAGGGTGGGTACAATGAGCAGTTCTTC. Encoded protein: CASSEEQGGYNEQFF.

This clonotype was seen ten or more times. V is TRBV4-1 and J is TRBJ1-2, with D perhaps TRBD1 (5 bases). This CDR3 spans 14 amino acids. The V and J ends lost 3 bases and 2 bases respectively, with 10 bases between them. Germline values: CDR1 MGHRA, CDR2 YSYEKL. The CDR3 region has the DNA TGCGCCAGCAGCCAGAGGGGACGGAACTATGGCTACACCTTC. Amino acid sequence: CASSQRGRNYGYTF.

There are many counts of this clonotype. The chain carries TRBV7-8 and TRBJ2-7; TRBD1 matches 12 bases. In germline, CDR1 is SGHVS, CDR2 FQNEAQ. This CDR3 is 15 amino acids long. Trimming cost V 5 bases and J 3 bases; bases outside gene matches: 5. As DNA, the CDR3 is TGTGCCAGCAGCGAGGGACAGGGGGCTGACTACGAGCAGTACTTC. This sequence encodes CASSEGQGADYEQYF. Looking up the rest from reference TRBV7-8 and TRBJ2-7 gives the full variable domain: GAGVSQSPRYKVAKRGQDVALRCDPISGHVSLFWYQQALGQGPEFLTYFQNEAQLDKSGLPSDRFFAERPEGSVSTLKIQRTQQEDSAVYLCASSEGQGADYEQYFGPGTRLTVT.

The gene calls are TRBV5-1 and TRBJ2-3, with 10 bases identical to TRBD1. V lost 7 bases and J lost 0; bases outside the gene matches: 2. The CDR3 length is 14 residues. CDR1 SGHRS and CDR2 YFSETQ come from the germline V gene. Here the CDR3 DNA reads TGCGCCAGCCGACAGGGGGCCAGCACAGATACGCAGTATTTT. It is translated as CASRQGASTDTQYF.

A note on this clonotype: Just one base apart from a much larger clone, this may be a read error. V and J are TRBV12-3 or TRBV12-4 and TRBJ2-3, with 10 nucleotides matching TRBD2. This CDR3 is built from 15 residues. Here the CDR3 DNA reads TGTGCCTGCAGCCCACTAGCGGGACACACAGATACGCAGTATTTT. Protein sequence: CACSPLAGHTDTQYF.